The T cell receptor (beta chain) described here comes from a study of identical twins. TCRdb recomputed calls from the 5' RACE reads with MiXCR, one row per CDR3 protein. The repertoire includes roughly 1,500,000 distinct CDR3 sequences, around 33% of them detected once, and about 0.27% sits in the top ten. This clonotype was counted between two and nine times. The sequenced sample consisted of cord blood. The source is a newborn girl in good health.

DNA of the CDR3: TGCAGTGCTAGTTCCAGGGGGCGGGAAGCTTTCTTT. Its translation is CSASSRGREAFF. The chain uses TRBV20-1 and TRBJ1-1, with 8 bases aligning to TRBD1. After removal of 3 bases from V and 8 bases from J, the junction contained 5 bases not matched to a gene. This CDR3 comprises 12 residues. CDR1 and CDR2 (germline): DFQATT, SNEGSKA (reference sequence).